A single TCR beta chain is shown here with its context. Its cognate antigen is unknown. The data derive from a study of T cells expressing NK-cell markers. Study-level information: It was sorted CD3+CD56+NKG2C+, CD3+CD56+NKG2C- and CD3+CD56-NKG2C+ T cells that supplied the TCR beta repertoires. With respect to HCMV, most of the eight sequenced donors were seropositive, and one was seronegative. Overall study results and limits: Clones of NKG2C+ T cells that had expanded were of unclear HCMV specificity.

Scientists made TCR beta cDNA using 5'RACE template switching with UMIs. TCRdb re-called the 5' RACE reads; every CDR3 protein appears as one record, without DNA. The specimen's table records fewer than 400,000 distinct CDR3 sequences. Germline-derived CDR1 and CDR2 are SGHAT and FQNNGV. The CDR3 covers 13 residues. The source of this sequence is a woman aged 45-60 years in good health. V is TRBV11-2 and J is TRBJ2-1; the D call from TCRdb, TRBD1, cannot be confirmed without DNA. The sequencing input was blood T cells: a sorted CD56 or NKG2C T cell subset, CD4+ or CD8+ T cells, or bulk PBMC T cells (not recorded which). CDR3 region: CASSLTPPNEQFF.